This TCR beta chain comes out of a study of resident and recirculating memory T cells in vitiligo. The wider study: Samples were epidermis from two lesional and two nonlesional sites, plus PBMCs.

Study-level points and caveats: No single dominant TCR clone appeared; lesion clonality varied. Non-conserved TCRs across sites and patients suggested distinct clones per lesion.

As concerns this clone: Its antigen remains unidentified.

Some clones are missing from TCRdb's copy, which holds only in-frame ones; the method was immunoSEQ multiplex PCR. The profile shows around 78,000 clones, under 95% of them singletons. This CDR3 region has 17 residues. V was clipped by 1 base and J by 6 bases, with 22 bases between them. Germline values: CDR1 LGHNA, CDR2 YSLEER. The V gene is TRBV4-3, the J gene TRBJ2-7; possibly TRBD2 for D (5 bases). The clonotype originates from a male donor with vitiligo. The sequencing input was blood. The CDR3 DNA reads TGCGCCAGCAGCCAAGCCCACGGCGCGGGCGCCCCCTCCGAGCAGTACTTC. This encodes CASSQAHGAGAPSEQYF.